These T cell receptor beta chains were read from a single sample in a study of human T cells and chemical hapten exposure. TCRdb re-derived calls from the RACE reads in MiXCR, one entry per CDR3 protein. The table records 84,000 or so distinct CDR3 sequences, roughly 10% of them present only once. The specimen was whole blood, collected in connection with sensitization to the hapten diphenylcyclopropenone (DPC). The receptor set was obtained from a woman aged 30 to 39 with alopecia areata. Some clones in this sample may be carry-over from other donors' samples. Both conserved end residues are trimmed from each CDR3.

v_call cdr3_aa
TRBV19 ASTLTGHNQPQH
TRBV7-3 ASSLDQETQY
TRBV29-1 SVRAANEKLF
TRBV29-1 SARTSTNTEAF
TRBV7-2 ASSLVGQGANEQY
TRBV18 ATSPRDRTGEGQY
TRBV29-1 SVEGGNEQF
TRBV4-2 ASSQERGETYEQY
TRBV6-5 ASSYAGQRGEKLF
TRBV20-1 SARRGSGDYEQY
TRBV25-1 ASSEYGQGYEQY
TRBV7-2 ASSLFRARGGTEAF
TRBV6-2/TRBV6-3 ASRPGLPGPGELF
TRBV12-3/TRBV12-4 ASTLRGMNTEAF
TRBV5-1 ASSLSLASGGELF
TRBV11-3 ASSTQELTNRPTLNEQF
TRBV7-9 ASSPRRLDNSPLH
TRBV18 ASREQGAYNEQF
TRBV5-1 ASSTTASSYEQY
TRBV18 ASSGHSNQPQH
TRBV11-2 ASGRAFIYEQY
TRBV3-1 ASSQRSGLAGVNSGYNEQF
TRBV5-1 ASSRRQGHAEAF
TRBV7-9 ASSARDTSTDTQY
TRBV24-1 ATSEPGSGEQF
TRBV29-1 SVVRQQETQY
TRBV18 ASSPPRGGTDTQY
TRBV6-2/TRBV6-3 ASNMDRPQPQH
TRBV29-1 SVEDAVREGTQY
TRBV28 ASRPEQGRMSQPQH
TRBV18 ASSPSRDGTGELF
TRBV4-3 ASSQMGQYNSPLH
TRBV29-1 SARQDVYNEQF
TRBV7-6 ASSSLLTSGPYNEQF
TRBV28 ASSLGAGAGNTIY
TRBV14 ASSLATGAIDTQY
TRBV7-3 ASSLTEQETQY
TRBV9 ASSVDTGELF
TRBV29-1 SVDSFMNTEAF